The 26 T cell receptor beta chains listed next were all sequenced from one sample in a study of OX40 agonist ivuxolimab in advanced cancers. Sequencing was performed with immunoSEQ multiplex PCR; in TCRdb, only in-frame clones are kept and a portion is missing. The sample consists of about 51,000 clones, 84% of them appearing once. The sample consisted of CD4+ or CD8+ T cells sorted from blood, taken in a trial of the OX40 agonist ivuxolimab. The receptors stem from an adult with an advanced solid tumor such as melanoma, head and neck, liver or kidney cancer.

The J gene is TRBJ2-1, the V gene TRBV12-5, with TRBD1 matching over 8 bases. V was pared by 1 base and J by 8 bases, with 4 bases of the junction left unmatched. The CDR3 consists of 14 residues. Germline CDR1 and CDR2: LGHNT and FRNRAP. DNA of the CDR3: TGTGCTAGTGGTTTGGCGACAGGGGTTCATGAGCAGTTCTTC. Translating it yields CASGLATGVHEQFF.

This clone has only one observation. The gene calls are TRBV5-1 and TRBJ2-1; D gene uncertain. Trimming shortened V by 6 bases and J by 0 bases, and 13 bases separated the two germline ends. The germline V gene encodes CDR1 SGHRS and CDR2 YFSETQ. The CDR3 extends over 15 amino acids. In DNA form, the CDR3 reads TGCGCCAGCAACCCGGAGCTTAGCTCCTACAATGAGCAGTTCTTC. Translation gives CASNPELSSYNEQFF.

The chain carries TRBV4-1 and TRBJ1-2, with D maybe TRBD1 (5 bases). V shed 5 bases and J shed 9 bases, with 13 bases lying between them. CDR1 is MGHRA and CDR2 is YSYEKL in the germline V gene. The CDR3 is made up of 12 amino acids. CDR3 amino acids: CASSMRGGRYTF. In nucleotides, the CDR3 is TGCGCCAGCAGCATGCGGGGGGGTCGCTACACCTTC.

The CDR3 here is CASSLGTMTDTQYF. The DNA for the CDR3 is TGTGCCAGCAGCTTAGGGACTATGACAGATACGCAGTATTTT. V usage is TRBV7-3 and J usage is TRBJ2-3; 7 bases align to TRBD2. This CDR3 spans 14 amino acids. Germline CDR1 SGHTA, CDR2 FQGTGA. The V and J ends lost 2 bases and 3 bases, in that order; junction bases with no gene match: 2.

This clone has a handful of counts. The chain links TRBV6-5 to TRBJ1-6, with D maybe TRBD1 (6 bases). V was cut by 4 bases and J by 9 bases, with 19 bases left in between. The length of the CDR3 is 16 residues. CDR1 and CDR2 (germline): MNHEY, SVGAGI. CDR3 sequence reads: CASSSARTGSPSPLHF. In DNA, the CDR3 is TGTGCCAGCAGTTCGGCCAGAACAGGGTCACCTTCACCCCTCCACTTT.

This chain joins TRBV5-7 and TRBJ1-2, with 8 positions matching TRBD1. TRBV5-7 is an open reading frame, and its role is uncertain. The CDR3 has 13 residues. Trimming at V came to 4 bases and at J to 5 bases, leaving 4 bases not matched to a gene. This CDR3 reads CASSPTGDYGYTF. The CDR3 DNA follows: TGTGCCAGCAGCCCGACAGGGGATTATGGCTACACCTTC.

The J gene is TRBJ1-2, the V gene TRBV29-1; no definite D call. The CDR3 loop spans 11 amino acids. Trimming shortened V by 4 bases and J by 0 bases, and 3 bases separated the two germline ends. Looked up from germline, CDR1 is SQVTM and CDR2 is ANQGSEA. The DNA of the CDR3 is TGCAGCGTTGCCTCTAACTATGGCTACACCTTC. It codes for CSVASNYGYTF.

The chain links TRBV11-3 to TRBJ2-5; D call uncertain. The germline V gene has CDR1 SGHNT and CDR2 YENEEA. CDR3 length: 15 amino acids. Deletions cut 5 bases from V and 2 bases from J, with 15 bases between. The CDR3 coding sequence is TGTGCCAGCAGCGTACTCGGGTTCCTACAAGAGACCCAGTACTTC. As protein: CASSVLGFLQETQYF.

The CDR3 spells CASTHYPDRAGKLFF. In DNA, the CDR3 is TGCGCCAGCACCCATTATCCGGACAGGGCGGGAAAACTGTTTTTT. V usage is TRBV4-1 and J usage is TRBJ1-4; 8 positions match TRBD1. The V segment lost 7 bases and the J segment 10 bases; nucleotides outside the gene matches: 14. Germline-derived CDR1 and CDR2 are MGHRA and YSYEKL. The CDR3 consists of 15 residues.

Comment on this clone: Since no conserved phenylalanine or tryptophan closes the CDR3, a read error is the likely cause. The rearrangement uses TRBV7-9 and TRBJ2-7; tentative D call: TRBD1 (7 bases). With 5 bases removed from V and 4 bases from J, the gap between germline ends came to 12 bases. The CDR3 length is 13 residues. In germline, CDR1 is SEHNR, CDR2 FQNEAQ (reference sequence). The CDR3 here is CASSAGQIYEQYL. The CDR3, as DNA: TGTGCCAGCAGCGCGGGACAGATTTACGAGCAGTACCTC.

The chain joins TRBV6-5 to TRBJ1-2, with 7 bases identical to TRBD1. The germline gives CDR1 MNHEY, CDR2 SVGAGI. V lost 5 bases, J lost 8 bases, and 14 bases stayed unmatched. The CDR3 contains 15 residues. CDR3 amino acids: CASSPRGTVSGGYTF. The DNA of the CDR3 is TGTGCCAGCAGTCCCCGGGGGACAGTCTCGGGCGGCTACACCTTC.

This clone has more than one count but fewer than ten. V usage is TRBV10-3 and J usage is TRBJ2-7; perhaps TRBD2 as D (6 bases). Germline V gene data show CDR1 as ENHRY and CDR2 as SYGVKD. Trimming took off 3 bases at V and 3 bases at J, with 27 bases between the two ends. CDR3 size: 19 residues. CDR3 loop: CAISDLPGLSNSSFYEQYF. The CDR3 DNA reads TGTGCCATCAGTGACCTCCCGGGACTCTCCAATTCATCCTTCTACGAGCAGTACTTC.

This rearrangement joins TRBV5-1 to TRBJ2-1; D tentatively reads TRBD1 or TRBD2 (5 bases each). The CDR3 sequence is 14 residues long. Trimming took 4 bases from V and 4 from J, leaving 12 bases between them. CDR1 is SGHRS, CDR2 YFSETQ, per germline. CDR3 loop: CASSRDVEYNEQFF. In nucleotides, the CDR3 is TGCGCCAGCAGCAGGGACGTAGAGTACAATGAGCAGTTCTTC.

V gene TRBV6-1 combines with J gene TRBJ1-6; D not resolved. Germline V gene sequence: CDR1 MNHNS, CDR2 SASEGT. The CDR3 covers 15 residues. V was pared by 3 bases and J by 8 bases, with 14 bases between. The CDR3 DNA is TGTGCCAGCAGTGACGAGACGGCGGGTTATTCACCCCTCCACTTT. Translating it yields CASSDETAGYSPLHF.

The CDR3 loop reads CASSDGTGLETQYF. The CDR3 DNA sequence: TGTGCCAGCAGTGACGGGACAGGGTTGGAGACCCAGTACTTC. The chain has TRBV6-1 and TRBJ2-5; 9 nucleotides align to TRBD1. The CDR3 totals 14 residues. Trimming cost V 3 bases and J 5 bases; bases outside gene matches: 4. Germline V lookup: CDR1 MNHNS, CDR2 SASEGT.

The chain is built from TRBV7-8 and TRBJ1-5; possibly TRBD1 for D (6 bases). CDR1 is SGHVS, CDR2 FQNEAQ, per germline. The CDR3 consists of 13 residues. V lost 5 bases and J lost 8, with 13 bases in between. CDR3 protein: CASSQQGQEPQHF. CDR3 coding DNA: TGTGCCAGCAGCCAACAGGGTCAGGAGCCCCAGCATTTT. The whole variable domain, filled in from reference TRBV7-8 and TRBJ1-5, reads GAGVSQSPRYKVAKRGQDVALRCDPISGHVSLFWYQQALGQGPEFLTYFQNEAQLDKSGLPSDRFFAERPEGSVSTLKIQRTQQEDSAVYLCASSQQGQEPQHFGDGTRLSIL.

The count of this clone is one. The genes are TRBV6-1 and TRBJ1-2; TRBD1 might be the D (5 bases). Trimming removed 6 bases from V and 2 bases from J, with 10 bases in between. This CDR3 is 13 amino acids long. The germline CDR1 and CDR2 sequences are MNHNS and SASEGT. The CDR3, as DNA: TGTGCCAGCAGCCAGGGACTAAACTATGGCTACACCTTC. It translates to CASSQGLNYGYTF.

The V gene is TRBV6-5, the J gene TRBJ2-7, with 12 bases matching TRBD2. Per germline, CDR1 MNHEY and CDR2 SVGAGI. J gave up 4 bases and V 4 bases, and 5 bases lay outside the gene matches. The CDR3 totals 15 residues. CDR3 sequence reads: CASSSLAGGHYEQYF. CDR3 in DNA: TGTGCCAGCAGTTCCCTAGCGGGGGGGCATTACGAGCAGTACTTC.

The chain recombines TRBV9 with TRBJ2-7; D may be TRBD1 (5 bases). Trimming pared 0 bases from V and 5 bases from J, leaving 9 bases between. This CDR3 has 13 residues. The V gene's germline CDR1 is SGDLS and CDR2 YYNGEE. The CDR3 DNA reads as TGTGCCAGCAGCGTAGCAGGGCCCCACGAGCAGTACTTC. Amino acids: CASSVAGPHEQYF.

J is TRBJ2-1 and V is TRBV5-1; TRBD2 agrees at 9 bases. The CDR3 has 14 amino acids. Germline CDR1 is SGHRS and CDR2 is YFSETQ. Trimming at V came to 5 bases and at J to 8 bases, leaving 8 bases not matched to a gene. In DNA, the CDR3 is TGCGCCAGCAGGTTCGCTAGCGGGGTCGATGAGCAGTTCTTC. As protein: CASRFASGVDEQFF.

The CDR3 DNA sequence: TGCGCCAGCAGCTTGGTTGGAGAAATGAACACTGAAGCTTTCTTT. Translated, it gives CASSLVGEMNTEAFF. The chain carries TRBV5-1 and TRBJ1-1; D is undetermined. Trimming shortened V by 0 bases and J by 0 bases, and 9 bases separated the two germline ends. This CDR3 has 15 amino acids. CDR1 and CDR2 from the germline V gene are SGHRS and YFSETQ.

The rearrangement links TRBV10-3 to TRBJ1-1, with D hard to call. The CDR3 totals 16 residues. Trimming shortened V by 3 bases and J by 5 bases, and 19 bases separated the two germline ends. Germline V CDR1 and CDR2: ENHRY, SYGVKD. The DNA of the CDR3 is TGTGCCATCAGTGAATCTCTTGGACGCACGGGGACTGAAGCTTTCTTT. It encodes CAISESLGRTGTEAFF.

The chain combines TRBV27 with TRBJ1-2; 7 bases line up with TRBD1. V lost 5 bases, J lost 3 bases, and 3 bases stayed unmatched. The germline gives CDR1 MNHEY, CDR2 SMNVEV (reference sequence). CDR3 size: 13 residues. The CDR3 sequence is CASSRQGYYGYTF. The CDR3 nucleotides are TGTGCCAGCAGTCGACAGGGATACTATGGCTACACCTTC.

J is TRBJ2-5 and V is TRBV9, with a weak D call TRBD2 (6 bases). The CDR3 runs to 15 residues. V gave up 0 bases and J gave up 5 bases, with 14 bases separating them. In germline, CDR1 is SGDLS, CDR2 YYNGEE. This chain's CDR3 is CASSVGGLPWETQYF. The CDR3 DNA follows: TGTGCCAGCAGCGTAGGGGGACTTCCCTGGGAGACCCAGTACTTC. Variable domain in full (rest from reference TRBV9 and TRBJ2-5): DSGVTQTPKHLITATGQRVTLRCSPRSGDLSVYWYQQSLDQGLQFLIQYYNGEERAKGNILERFSAQQFPDLHSELNLSSLELGDSALYFCASSVGGLPWETQYFGPGTRLLVL.

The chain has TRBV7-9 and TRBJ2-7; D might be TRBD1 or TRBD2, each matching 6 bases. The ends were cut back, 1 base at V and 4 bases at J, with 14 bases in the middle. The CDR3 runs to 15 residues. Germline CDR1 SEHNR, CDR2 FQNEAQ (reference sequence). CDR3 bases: TGTGCCAGCAGCTTAGGGGGGGCTAGGTCTTACGAGCAGTACTTC. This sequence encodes CASSLGGARSYEQYF.

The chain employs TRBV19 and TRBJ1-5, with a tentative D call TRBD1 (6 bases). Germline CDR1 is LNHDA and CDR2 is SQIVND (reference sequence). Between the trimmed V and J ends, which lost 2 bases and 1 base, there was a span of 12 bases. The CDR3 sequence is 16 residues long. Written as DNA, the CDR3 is TGTGCCAGTAGTATACGGGGGCAGGGGAGCAATCAGCCCCAGCATTTT. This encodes CASSIRGQGSNQPQHF.